A selection of T cell receptor beta chains follows, all from one sample in a study of cytomegalovirus exposure and HLA in healthy donors. The data were produced by immunoSEQ multiplex PCR, yet TCRdb's version contains in-frame clones alone and is incomplete. Among about 150,000 clones listed, roughly 83% were seen once. Sequenced input: PBMCs. The receptors derive from a human donor in good health. CDR3s include the opening cysteine and the closing phenylalanine or tryptophan. The D gene is left open where the match is weak. The listing skips clone size in some rows; elsewhere it reads once, few, many or a size class.

len	v_gene	abundance	d_gene	j_gene	CDR3nt	CDR3aa
15	TRBV30	NA	TRBD2	TRBJ2-3	TGTGCCTGGTCCCCCTATAGCGGGGGGGCAGATACGCAGTATTTT	CAWSPYSGGADTQYF
15	TRBV9	NA	NA	TRBJ2-7	TGTGCCAGCAGCGGATTAGACTTGCCCGGGTACGAGCAGTACTTC	CASSGLDLPGYEQYF
18	TRBV28	NA	NA	TRBJ2-5	TGTGCCAGCAGTCCGGATTCCATCGGGTCGAAGAGCTCAGAGACCCAGTACTTC	CASSPDSIGSKSSETQYF
15	TRBV7-6	NA	TRBD1	TRBJ2-1	TGTGCCAGCAGCTTGAGGACTCCGGGACAGGGGGAGCAGTTCTTC	CASSLRTPGQGEQFF
13	TRBV2	NA	NA	TRBJ2-3	TGTGCCAGCAGGGTCCGGGACACGGATACGCAGTATTTT	CASRVRDTDTQYF
14	TRBV5-1	NA	TRBD1	TRBJ2-7	TGCGCCAGCAGCTTGCCGGACAGGGCGAGCGAGCAGTACTTC	CASSLPDRASEQYF
20	TRBV4-1	NA	TRBD2	TRBJ2-4	TGCGCCAGCAGCCAAGATCTGGGTAGCGGGGGCTTGAGGACCAAAAACATTCAGTACTTC	CASSQDLGSGGLRTKNIQYF
14	TRBV7-8	NA	NA	TRBJ1-1	TGTGCCAGCAGCTTAGCGGGACAGAACACTGAAGCTTTCTTT	CASSLAGQNTEAFF
15	TRBV19	NA	TRBD1	TRBJ1-5	TGTGCCAGTAAGGGGACAGGGCGGGACAATCAGCCCCAGCATTTT	CASKGTGRDNQPQHF
12	TRBV29-1	few	TRBD1	TRBJ1-1	TGCAGCGTGATAGTCCAGGGGGACAGAGCTTTCTTT	CSVIVQGDRAFF
16	TRBV11-2	few	NA	TRBJ1-2	TGTGCCAGCAGCGAAGAGAACAAAACAGGGTTCTATGGCTACACCTTC	CASSEENKTGFYGYTF
16	TRBV5-6	NA	NA	TRBJ2-1	TGTGCCAGCAGCGTGAAGGTAAGCGGAATTTACAATGAGCAGTTCTTC	CASSVKVSGIYNEQFF
12	TRBV6-6	NA	NA	TRBJ2-7	TGTGCCAGCAGTTACTCTCCGCCGGACAGCTACTTC	CASSYSPPDSYF
15	TRBV27	NA	NA	TRBJ1-6	TGTGCCAGCAGTTTGCGGCCCATTTATAATTCACCCCTCCACTTT	CASSLRPIYNSPLHF
15	TRBV7-2	NA	NA	TRBJ1-1	TGTGCCAGCAGCTTAGTAGCCCTGATGAACACTGAAGCTTTCTTT	CASSLVALMNTEAFF
12	TRBV7-6	once	TRBD1	TRBJ2-7	TGTGCCAGCGGACAGGGACCCTACGAGCAGTACTTC	CASGQGPYEQYF
14	TRBV2	NA	NA	TRBJ1-5	TGTGCCAGCAGCTCTGAGGGCGGCAATCAGCCCCAGCATTTT	CASSSEGGNQPQHF
17	TRBV10-3	NA	NA	TRBJ1-3	TGTGCCATCAGTGAGTCCGTCACTTCTGCCTCTGGAAACACCATATATTTT	CAISESVTSASGNTIYF
14	TRBV27	NA	NA	TRBJ1-3	TGTGCCAGCAGAACAGGGTCAACTGGAAACACCATATATTTT	CASRTGSTGNTIYF
15	TRBV19	NA	TRBD1	TRBJ2-7	TGTGCCAGTACCCCCGACAGGGGGCGCCCTTACGAGCAGTACTTC	CASTPDRGRPYEQYF
16	TRBV19	NA	NA	TRBJ1-2	TGTGCCAGTAGCCAGAGCGCAGGGGCAATATCCTTCGGCTACACCTTC	CASSQSAGAISFGYTF
15	TRBV5-1	NA	TRBD1	TRBJ2-1	TGCGCCAGCAGCTTACAGGGGGCGCCCCCCAATGAGCAGTTCTTC	CASSLQGAPPNEQFF
12	TRBV15	NA	NA	TRBJ2-4	TGTGCCACCAGCAGTGTTCCCTACATTCAGTACTTC	CATSSVPYIQYF
15	TRBV7-9	NA	NA	TRBJ1-4	TGTGCCAGCAGCGTAGAACGGGGTACTAATGAAAAACTGTTTTTT	CASSVERGTNEKLFF
13	TRBV6-6	NA	NA	TRBJ1-2	TGTGCCAGCAGTTACGGGACGGGAGATGGCTACCCCTTC	CASSYGTGDGYPF
13	TRBV6-6	once	NA	TRBJ1-4	TGTGCCAGCAGTTACTCGACAGATGAAAAACTGTTTTTT	CASSYSTDEKLFF
15	TRBV6-1	NA	TRBD1	TRBJ1-2	TGTGCCAGCAGTGAAAAAGAGACAGGGGGCTATGGCTACACCTTC	CASSEKETGGYGYTF
17	TRBV19	once	NA	TRBJ2-1	TGTGCCAGTAGTATAGTCAGAGTCGGGTCGCAAGGCAATGAGCAGTTCTTC	CASSIVRVGSQGNEQFF
13	TRBV27	NA	NA	TRBJ1-2	TGTGCCAGCAGTTCAAGACTTAACTATGGCTACACCTTC	CASSSRLNYGYTF
15	TRBV28	once	TRBD2	TRBJ2-1	TGTGCCAGCAGTAAGCCGGGACTAGCCAACAATGAGCAGTTCTTC	CASSKPGLANNEQFF
16	TRBV6-1	NA	TRBD2	TRBJ2-3	TGTGCCAGCAGTGAGGGACTAGCGGCAGGCACAGATACGCAGTATTTT	CASSEGLAAGTDTQYF
15	TRBV6-4	NA	TRBD2	TRBJ2-1	TGTGCCAGCAGTGATCGGCCGGGACTAGCGGAATCGCAGTTCTTC	CASSDRPGLAESQFF
14	TRBV9	NA	TRBD1	TRBJ1-4	TGTGCCAGCAGCGTAGGAGGGGGCCATGAAAAACTGTTTTTT	CASSVGGGHEKLFF
16	TRBV27	NA	NA	TRBJ1-5	TGTGCCAGCAGTTTACCAAAGACAGATAGCAATCAGCCCCAGCATTTT	CASSLPKTDSNQPQHF
14	TRBV19	NA	TRBD1	TRBJ2-5	TGTGCCAGTAGTAATAACAGGGGTCGGGAGACCCAGTACTTC	CASSNNRGRETQYF
14	TRBV7-9	NA	NA	TRBJ1-2	TGTGCCAGCAGCTTAGTGGCCTCTAACTATGGCTACACCTTC	CASSLVASNYGYTF
12	TRBV7-8	NA	NA	TRBJ1-5	TGTGCCAGCAGCCCCCGGAGTCAGCCCCAGCATTTT	CASSPRSQPQHF
16	TRBV7-2	NA	TRBD1	TRBJ2-1	TGTGCCAGCAGCCCGTTTACCCGGACAGGGGGAAATGAGCAGTTCTTC	CASSPFTRTGGNEQFF
12	TRBV5-6	NA	NA	TRBJ2-7	TGTGCCAGCAGTGGTGGCGGGTACGAGCAGTACTTC	CASSGGGYEQYF
16	TRBV7-8	NA	NA	TRBJ1-2	TGTGCCAGCAGCTCAGTCTCGGACAGAGCTAACTATGGCTACACCTTC	CASSSVSDRANYGYTF
14	TRBV5-6	NA	NA	TRBJ2-4	TGTGCCAGCAGCTTTAAAAAAGCCAAAAACATTCAGTACTTC	CASSFKKAKNIQYF
12	TRBV30	NA	NA	TRBJ2-7	TGTGCCTGGAGGGACACTACCTACGAGCAGTACTTC	CAWRDTTYEQYF
14	TRBV7-6	NA	NA	TRBJ2-5	TGTGCCAGCAGCTTATCTATCTACCAAGAGACCCAGTACTTC	CASSLSIYQETQYF
13	TRBV13	once	NA	TRBJ1-4	TGTGCCAGCAGCTATAACAGGGTGGGAAAACTGTTTTTT	CASSYNRVGKLFF